A selection of T cell receptor beta chains follows, all from one sample in a study of blood T cell repertoires in COVID-19. Sequenced by immunoSEQ multiplex PCR; TCRdb stores in-frame clones only, minus some. The sample holds approximately 150,000 clones, roughly four fifths seen once. The source material was peripheral blood. These receptors all come from a man between 70 and 80 years old who had recovered from COVID-19. Both conserved end residues are part of each CDR3. The order of the fields is J gene, clone size, D gene, V gene, CDR3 DNA, CDR3 protein. The D gene is left open where the match is weak. Not all rows give a size; the values are once, few, many and, for expanded clones, a class.

J gene: TRBJ2-1; clone size: many; D gene: TRBD2; V gene: TRBV30; CDR3 DNA: TGTGCCTGGAGTGGGGAGGGATTAGGCTACAATGAGCAGTTCTTC; CDR3 protein: CAWSGEGLGYNEQFF
J gene: TRBJ1-5; clone size: -; D gene: TRBD1; V gene: TRBV19; CDR3 DNA: TGTGCCAGTAGCCAGACAGGGAGGAATCAGCCCCAGCATTTT; CDR3 protein: CASSQTGRNQPQHF
J gene: TRBJ2-1; clone size: -; D gene: -; V gene: TRBV30; CDR3 DNA: TGTGCCTGGAGCGGGGGGCTGAACAATGAGCAGTTCTTC; CDR3 protein: CAWSGGLNNEQFF
J gene: TRBJ1-5; clone size: few; D gene: -; V gene: TRBV16; CDR3 DNA: TGTGCCAGCAGGCGCACAGGGTCGGATCAGCCCCAGCATTTT; CDR3 protein: CASRRTGSDQPQHF
J gene: TRBJ2-7; clone size: -; D gene: -; V gene: TRBV6-6; CDR3 DNA: TGTGCCAGCAGTACAGGACGGCCGAGGTACTTC; CDR3 protein: CASSTGRPRYF
J gene: TRBJ2-2; clone size: -; D gene: -; V gene: TRBV5-8; CDR3 DNA: TGTGCCAACGGACAGCAATCTAACACCGGGGAGCTGTTTTTT; CDR3 protein: CANGQQSNTGELFF
J gene: TRBJ2-5; clone size: -; D gene: TRBD2; V gene: TRBV28; CDR3 DNA: TGTGCCAGCAAAGAGAGTGCGGGAGCGGAAAGGTTAGAGACCCAGTACTTC; CDR3 protein: CASKESAGAERLETQYF
J gene: TRBJ2-1; clone size: -; D gene: TRBD1; V gene: TRBV6-5; CDR3 DNA: TGTGCCAGCGCCGGGACAGGGGGCTGGGATGAGCAGTTCTTC; CDR3 protein: CASAGTGGWDEQFF
J gene: TRBJ2-2; clone size: many; D gene: TRBD1; V gene: TRBV18; CDR3 DNA: TGTGCCAGCTCACAGACAGGGGAAACCGGGGAGCTGTTTTTT; CDR3 protein: CASSQTGETGELFF
J gene: TRBJ2-7; clone size: -; D gene: TRBD2; V gene: TRBV5-1; CDR3 DNA: TGCGCCAGCAGAGTTTTCGCGGGAGATCTCTCCTACGAGCAGTACTTC; CDR3 protein: CASRVFAGDLSYEQYF
J gene: TRBJ1-5; clone size: -; D gene: TRBD1; V gene: TRBV6-2/TRBV6-3; CDR3 DNA: TGTGCCAGCAGTCTCGGACAGGGGGATATCGGTAATCAGCCCCAGCATTTT; CDR3 protein: CASSLGQGDIGNQPQHF
J gene: TRBJ2-7; clone size: -; D gene: -; V gene: TRBV7-2; CDR3 DNA: TGTGCCAGCAGCCCAAGACAGGCTCTATCCTACGAGCAGTACTTC; CDR3 protein: CASSPRQALSYEQYF
J gene: TRBJ2-1; clone size: few; D gene: -; V gene: TRBV7-8; CDR3 DNA: TGTGCCAGCAGCTTTGACAGGAGCTCCTACAATGAGCAGTTCTTC; CDR3 protein: CASSFDRSSYNEQFF
J gene: TRBJ1-1; clone size: -; D gene: -; V gene: TRBV5-5; CDR3 DNA: TGTGCCAGCAGCTTAACAGGAGAACGGGCTTTCTTT; CDR3 protein: CASSLTGERAFF
J gene: TRBJ2-7; clone size: -; D gene: TRBD2; V gene: TRBV5-6; CDR3 DNA: TGTGCCAGCAGCTTTCTAGCGGGGGGGACCTACGAGCAGTACTTC; CDR3 protein: CASSFLAGGTYEQYF
J gene: TRBJ2-3; clone size: -; D gene: -; V gene: TRBV5-1; CDR3 DNA: TGCGCCAGCACCCGATTGGGGGGGGCGTCCACGGATACGCAGTATTTT; CDR3 protein: CASTRLGGASTDTQYF
J gene: TRBJ2-3; clone size: -; D gene: -; V gene: TRBV20-1; CDR3 DNA: TGCAGTGCTATTGCGGAAGATACGCAGTATTTT; CDR3 protein: CSAIAEDTQYF
J gene: TRBJ2-5; clone size: -; D gene: TRBD1; V gene: TRBV27; CDR3 DNA: TGTGCCAGCAGTTTAAACCCACAGGGGGAAGAGACCCAGTACTTC; CDR3 protein: CASSLNPQGEETQYF